A selection of T cell receptor beta chains follows, all from one sample in a study of T cell responses to AZD1222 COVID-19 vaccine. This table comes from immunoSEQ multiplex PCR, and its TCRdb copy is limited to in-frame clones, with some not included. Here the sample spans 150,000 or so clones, around 90% being singletons. The source material was peripheral blood, sampled on day 0 of AZD1222 vaccination. All receptors derive from an adult in good health. Both conserved end residues are part of each CDR3. A D gene is named only where the DNA matches it firmly. Size values are once, few and many counts, or a class for expanded clones, and some rows have none.

TRBD2 once TRBJ2-5 TRBV14 CASSQAGWASGRGGGETQYF TGTGCCAGCAGCCAAGCCGGGTGGGCTAGCGGGAGAGGTGGCGGAGAGACCCAGTACTTC
TRBD2 once TRBJ2-1 TRBV7-2 CASSAGTSGRDEQFF TGTGCCAGCAGCGCCGGGACTAGCGGGAGGGATGAGCAGTTCTTC
- - TRBJ2-5 TRBV12-3/TRBV12-4 CASSLRETQYF TGTGCCAGCAGTTTGAGAGAGACCCAGTACTTC
- - TRBJ1-2 TRBV9 CASSVGSYYGYTF TGTGCCAGCAGCGTTGGCAGTTACTATGGCTACACCTTC
- - TRBJ2-3 TRBV25-1 CASMGESTDTQYF TGTGCCAGCATGGGCGAGAGCACAGATACGCAGTATTTT
- - TRBJ1-6 TRBV28 CASRQGGPSNSPLHF TGTGCCAGCAGACAGGGTGGTCCTTCCAATTCACCCCTCCACTTT
- - TRBJ1-1 TRBV11-2 CASKRIMNTEAFF TGTGCCAGTAAGAGGATCATGAACACTGAAGCTTTCTTT
- - TRBJ1-5 TRBV4-2 CASSQGRGSNQPQHF TGTGCCAGCAGCCAGGGCCGAGGTAGCAATCAGCCCCAGCATTTT
TRBD1 - TRBJ2-3 TRBV11-3 CASSPAGQGLISDTQYF TGTGCCAGCAGCCCGGCGGGACAGGGTTTGATTTCAGATACGCAGTATTTT
TRBD1 - TRBJ1-6 TRBV6-4 CASRGQGGVGSPLHF TGTGCCAGCAGAGGACAGGGAGGGGTTGGTTCACCCCTCCACTTT
- - TRBJ1-5 TRBV29-1 CSVQETDNQPQHF TGCAGCGTCCAAGAGACTGACAATCAGCCCCAGCATTTT